This T cell receptor (beta chain) originates from a study of long-term antiretroviral therapy in people with HIV. The wider study: Collection of the earliest samples took place about a decade ahead of the 2015 immediate-ART recommendation. Overall study findings and caveats: Post-ART samples showed increased diversity that remained below transplant donor control levels.

Runs used v3.0 of the immunoSEQ assay and were done at survey level. Clones were sequenced by immunoSEQ multiplex PCR, and TCRdb holds only the in-frame ones, with some missing. In the table there are tens of thousands of clones, about 95% of which are singletons. Of note for this clone: The target antigen is unknown.

The CDR3 contains 18 residues. CDR1 is SNHLY and CDR2 is FYNNEI in the germline V gene. V shed 7 bases, J shed 3 bases, and the junction held 21 bases outside the gene matches. Each contributor possessed a minimum of one pre-ART and a minimum of two post-ART PBMC samples. Sequenced material: unsorted PBMCs, taken 6.3 years after starting antiretroviral therapy. The J gene is TRBJ2-7, the V gene TRBV2; 7 nucleotides align to TRBD2. The TCR was taken from a man aged 25 to 45 with HIV. The CDR3 spells CASMGLGALLAESYEQYF. CDR3 nucleotide sequence: TGTGCCAGCATGGGGTTAGGGGCCCTCCTAGCGGAGAGCTACGAGCAGTACTTC.